The entry that follows covers one T cell receptor beta chain sequence. As yet, its antigen is unknown. Some clones are missing from TCRdb's copy, which holds only in-frame ones; the method was immunoSEQ multiplex PCR. The repertoire consists of millions of clones, with approximately 95% occurring once and the leading ten covering about 0.37%. These data originate in a study of shared clonotypes between healthy human individuals. For the study at large: The study drew on a couple of women and a few men aged 18 to 49 as donors. Three plates were used per donor for CD4 naive, three for CD4 memory, two for CD8 naive and one for CD8 memory. Study conclusions and caveats: It was anticipated that sequencing depth would influence how many clonotypes donors shared.

The sequence came from a man in his late teens or twenties in good health. Some clones in this sample may be carry-over from other donors' samples. Sequenced input: naive CD4+ T cells from PBMCs. Subset indicated: CD45RA+ positively selected.

The CDR3 loop is CASSLGLGQDTIYF. The CDR3 DNA sequence: TGCGCCAGCAGCTTGGGTCTAGGGCAGGACACCATATATTTT. The chain employs TRBV5-1 and TRBJ1-3; D not resolved. The CDR3 length is 14 residues. Trimming removed 0 bases at V and 8 bases at J, with 12 bases between. Germline V gives CDR1 SGHRS, CDR2 YFSETQ.